These 20 T cell receptor beta chains share one sample of origin, sequenced in a study of shared clonotypes between healthy human individuals. Using immunoSEQ multiplex PCR, the repertoire was profiled, and TCRdb retains in-frame clones only, with some absent. This table has about 600,000 clones, roughly 97% appearing once. Sequenced: naive CD4+ T cells sorted from blood. The subset was: CD45RA+ positively selected. The receptors derive from a woman aged 30 to 39 in good health.

This chain connects TRBV28 to TRBJ1-1; no clear D. The V and J ends lost 5 bases and 3 bases respectively, with 13 bases between them. CDR1 MDHEN and CDR2 SYDVKM come from the germline V gene. The CDR3 runs to 14 residues. CDR3 in DNA: TGTGCCAGCAGTCAACCAGGACGCCACACTGAAGCTTTCTTT. This gives the protein CASSQPGRHTEAFF. Complete variable domain (other parts from reference TRBV28 and TRBJ1-1): DVKVTQSSRYLVKRTGEKVFLECVQDMDHENMFWYRQDPGLGLRLIYFSYDVKMKEKGDIPEGYSVSREKKERFSLILESASTNQTSMYLCASSQPGRHTEAFFGQGTRLTVV.

In DNA form, the CDR3 reads TGTGCCAGCAGCCGTTTCGGGGAGCTGTTTTTT. This sequence encodes CASSRFGELFF. This rearrangement joins TRBV5-8 to TRBJ2-2, with D unresolved. Trimming stripped 4 bases from V and 7 bases from J, with 5 bases between. The germline V gene has CDR1 SGHTS and CDR2 YDEGEE. The CDR3 has 11 amino acids.

The rearrangement uses TRBV28 and TRBJ2-7, with 11 bases identical to TRBD2. Germline lookup yields CDR1 MDHEN and CDR2 SYDVKM. The CDR3 contains 14 residues. V lost 8 bases to trimming and J lost 6 bases; unmatched junction nucleotides: 9. The CDR3 protein is CASGTSGAVSEQYF. The DNA of the CDR3 is TGTGCCAGCGGGACTAGCGGAGCAGTCAGCGAGCAGTACTTC.

V and J are TRBV28 and TRBJ1-2; the match to TRBD1 covers 7 bases. V shed 4 bases and J 8 bases; nucleotides not matched to a gene: 10. Germline assignment: CDR1 MDHEN and CDR2 SYDVKM. CDR3 size: 14 residues. DNA of the CDR3: TGTGCCAGCAGTTCAGGACAGGAGGGAGGGGGCTACACCTTC. Protein product: CASSSGQEGGGYTF.

The chain recombines TRBV5-6 with TRBJ2-5; the match to TRBD2 covers 10 bases. The trim removed 0 bases at V and 5 bases at J, leaving 7 bases unmatched. Germline V gene sequence: CDR1 SGHDT, CDR2 YYEEEE. The CDR3 contains 16 residues. CDR3 in DNA: TGTGCCAGCAGCTTGGCTAGCGGGAGCAGTCTGGAGACCCAGTACTTC. Its protein product is CASSLASGSSLETQYF.

The chain uses TRBV5-4 and TRBJ1-1; 7 bases line up with TRBD1. V lost 4 bases to trimming and J lost 5 bases; unmatched junction nucleotides: 8. CDR1 and CDR2 from the germline V gene are SGHNT and YYREEE (reference sequence). The CDR3 has 14 amino acids. The DNA for the CDR3 is TGTGCCAGCAGCCGTTCCGACAGGGATACTGAAGCTTTCTTT. The encoded protein is CASSRSDRDTEAFF.

V and J are TRBV7-2 and TRBJ2-5; D call uncertain. The J call may be incorrect, as the DNA end agrees better with TRBJ2-7. Germline V gives CDR1 SGHTA, CDR2 FQGNSA. The CDR3 has 13 residues. CDR3 sequence reads: CASSLSQTYEQYF. Here the CDR3 DNA reads TGTGCCAGCAGCTTATCACAGACCTACGAGCAGTACTTC.

This chain connects TRBV6-5 to TRBJ2-7, with D unclear. The CDR3 is 15 amino acids. Trimming pared 0 bases from V and 2 bases from J, leaving 11 bases between. Looked up from germline, CDR1 is MNHEY and CDR2 is SVGAGI. Here the CDR3 reads CASSYSMNYPYEQYF. The DNA of the CDR3 is TGTGCCAGCAGTTACTCGATGAACTACCCCTACGAGCAGTACTTC.

V gene TRBV28 combines with J gene TRBJ1-5; maybe TRBD1 (6 bases). This CDR3 comprises 15 residues. Germline CDR1 and CDR2: MDHEN and SYDVKM. Trimming pared 11 bases from V and 0 bases from J, leaving 17 bases between. The CDR3 is CAGSGAPYSNQPQHF. CDR3 DNA sequence: TGTGCCGGGTCGGGGGCACCATATAGCAATCAGCCCCAGCATTTT. The full variable domain, in which reference TRBV28 and TRBJ1-5 provide the parts outside the CDR3, is DVKVTQSSRYLVKRTGEKVFLECVQDMDHENMFWYRQDPGLGLRLIYFSYDVKMKEKGDIPEGYSVSREKKERFSLILESASTNQTSMYLCAGSGAPYSNQPQHFGDGTRLSIL.

The rearrangement links TRBV7-3 to TRBJ1-3; D is unresolved. V was trimmed by 4 bases and J by 0 bases, leaving 13 bases between them. Germline V gene sequence: CDR1 SGHTA, CDR2 FQGTGA. The CDR3 covers 16 residues. CDR3 amino acids: CASSSSGGDSGNTIYF. CDR3 nucleotides: TGTGCCAGCAGCTCCTCGGGTGGTGACTCTGGAAACACCATATATTTT.

This clone showed up just a few times. The chain carries TRBV6-5 and TRBJ1-1; D is unresolved. The CDR3 is 14 residues long. CDR1 and CDR2 from the germline V gene are MNHEY and SVGAGI. The V end lost 5 bases, the J end lost 4 bases, and 14 bases lay between the germline ends. CDR3 amino acids: CASSRSQEATEAFF. In DNA, the CDR3 is TGTGCCAGCAGTCGATCCCAGGAGGCCACTGAAGCTTTCTTT.

The chain links TRBV11-2 to TRBJ1-4, with TRBD1 identical over 7 bases. Germline V gene lookup returns CDR1 SGHAT and CDR2 FQNNGV. Trimming cost V 5 bases and J 8 bases; bases outside gene matches: 8. CDR3 length: 14 residues. The CDR3 nucleotides read TGTGCCAGCAGCCGGACAGGAGGGGAAGAAAAACTGTTTTTT. The encoded protein is CASSRTGGEEKLFF.

V usage is TRBV28 and J usage is TRBJ2-7; D is ambiguous. The V gene's germline CDR1 is MDHEN and CDR2 SYDVKM. The CDR3 has 13 residues. With 2 bases removed from V and 0 bases from J, the gap between germline ends came to 5 bases. CDR3 in amino acids: CASSLRPSYEQYF. In DNA, the CDR3 is TGTGCCAGCAGTTTAAGACCCTCCTACGAGCAGTACTTC.

The J gene is TRBJ2-7, the V gene TRBV6-1; 8 bases are shared with TRBD1. J gave up 4 bases and V 11 bases, and 7 bases lay outside the gene matches. Germline CDR1 is MNHNS and CDR2 is SASEGT. The CDR3 runs to 12 residues. CDR3 amino acids: CAGGQGVYEQYF. In nucleotides, the CDR3 is TGTGCCGGCGGACAGGGAGTTTACGAGCAGTACTTC.

The chain combines TRBV6-5 with TRBJ1-2, with 9 bases fitting TRBD1. V was clipped by 6 bases and J by 3 bases; unmatched bases: 5. CDR1 is MNHEY, CDR2 SVGAGI, per germline. The CDR3 runs 14 residues. The CDR3 DNA follows: TGTGCCAGCAGGAACAGGGGGCGAGACTATGGCTACACCTTC. Translation: CASRNRGRDYGYTF.

Details on this clone: The same CDR3 is also encoded by other DNA sequences in this sample. The V gene is TRBV5-1, the J gene TRBJ2-3; maybe TRBD2 (5 bases). The V gene lost 0 bases and the J gene lost 0 bases, with 8 bases spanning the gap. The CDR3 covers 15 residues. CDR1 and CDR2 (germline): SGHRS, YFSETQ. The DNA for the CDR3 is TGCGCCAGCAGCTTGGTTGGACTTAGCACAGATACGCAGTATTTT. Encoded protein: CASSLVGLSTDTQYF. The variable domain in full, with the rest retrieved from reference TRBV5-1 and TRBJ2-3, is KAGVTQTPRYLIKTRGQQVTLSCSPISGHRSVSWYQQTPGQGLQFLFEYFSETQRNKGNFPGRFSGRQFSNSRSEMNVSTLELGDSALYLCASSLVGLSTDTQYFGPGTRLTVL.

The genes are TRBV10-3 and TRBJ2-1; 8 nucleotides agree with TRBD2. Germline V lookup: CDR1 ENHRY, CDR2 SYGVKD. J gave up 6 bases and V 7 bases, and 11 bases lay outside the gene matches. The CDR3 length is 15 residues. In DNA form, the CDR3 reads TGTGCCATCAAGGGCGGGCTAGCGGGCTCCAATGAGCAGTTCTTC. This sequence encodes CAIKGGLAGSNEQFF.

V and J are TRBV2 and TRBJ1-4; D remains ambiguous. CDR1 and CDR2 from the germline V gene are SNHLY and FYNNEI. This CDR3 has 15 amino acids. V was trimmed by 4 bases and J by 6 bases, leaving 15 bases between them. CDR3 DNA sequence: TGTGCCAGCAGTGCAACTAGTCGGGTCCATGAAAAACTGTTTTTT. It translates to CASSATSRVHEKLFF.

This sequence joins TRBV7-3 and TRBJ2-7, with 14 nucleotides matching TRBD2. The V gene's germline CDR1 is SGHTA and CDR2 FQGTGA. The CDR3 has 17 residues. With V trimmed by 5 bases and J by 4 bases, 10 bases remained unmatched. CDR3: CASSTQVTSGRAYEQYF. The DNA for the CDR3 is TGTGCCAGCAGCACCCAGGTGACTAGCGGGAGGGCATACGAGCAGTACTTC. Full variable domain (missing parts from reference TRBV7-3 and TRBJ2-7): GAGVSQTPSNKVTEKGKYVELRCDPISGHTALYWYRQSLGQGPEFLIYFQGTGAADDSGLPNDRFFAVRPEGSVSTLKIQRTERGDSAVYLCASSTQVTSGRAYEQYFGPGTRLTVT.

The chain uses TRBV28 and TRBJ1-4; the D is unclear. V was cut by 3 bases and J by 9 bases, with 14 bases left in between. Germline loops: CDR1 MDHEN, CDR2 SYDVKM. This CDR3 spans 14 amino acids. CDR3 loop: CASSFMDPRQKLFF. In DNA form, the CDR3 reads TGTGCCAGCAGTTTTATGGACCCTCGGCAAAAACTGTTTTTT. The full variable domain, its missing parts supplied by reference TRBV28 and TRBJ1-4, is DVKVTQSSRYLVKRTGEKVFLECVQDMDHENMFWYRQDPGLGLRLIYFSYDVKMKEKGDIPEGYSVSREKKERFSLILESASTNQTSMYLCASSFMDPRQKLFFGSGTQLSVL.